The rows below give T cell receptor beta chains drawn from one sample of a study of CD8 T cells in ankylosing spondylitis. TCRdb re-analysed the 5' RACE reads in MiXCR, keeping a single row per CDR3 protein. The sample yields under 300,000 distinct CDR3 sequences, around 10% seen once. The material sequenced was blood, either unsorted or a sorted T cell fraction (not recorded which). Receptor source: a male donor with ankylosing spondylitis or in good health (not recorded which). The CDR3 runs from the conserved cysteine through the conserved F or W.

cdr3_aa j_call v_call
CASSLAGRGQGRNTEAFF TRBJ1-1 TRBV12-3/TRBV12-4
CASSLEEIGGGWNEQFF TRBJ2-1 TRBV7-8
CASSPGSGPVADTQYF TRBJ2-3 TRBV5-5
CASSSRQGPSGELFF TRBJ2-2 TRBV5-1
CASSFSELSYEQYF TRBJ2-7 TRBV12-3/TRBV12-4
CASSVSGTVSSYNEQFF TRBJ2-1 TRBV9
CASSPRLLYEQYF TRBJ2-7 TRBV4-2
CASSLEAFNEQFF TRBJ2-1 TRBV27
CASSPPSGRAGELFF TRBJ2-2 TRBV12-3/TRBV12-4
CASSTGGTDTQYF TRBJ2-3 TRBV9
CATKKTSLYSTDTQYF TRBJ2-3 TRBV10-3
CSARPSTNTGELFF TRBJ2-2 TRBV20-1
CASRTGVNTGELFF TRBJ2-2 TRBV12-3/TRBV12-4
CASGSTYEQYF TRBJ2-7 TRBV2
CASSLISFNQPQHF TRBJ1-5 TRBV7-2
CASSYSLRGGEQYF TRBJ2-7 TRBV6-5
CASSQDISNSPLHF TRBJ1-6 TRBV3-1
CASSRVHGDEQFF TRBJ2-1 TRBV2
CASSSSAGKGETQYF TRBJ2-5 TRBV7-6
CASSLPGTSGTLTDTQYF TRBJ2-3 TRBV11-3
CASSSETGTQETQYF TRBJ2-5 TRBV7-7
CASRIATGRNNEQFF TRBJ2-1 TRBV5-1
CASSAGAPDTQYF TRBJ2-3 TRBV12-3/TRBV12-4
CASSEGRFQETQYF TRBJ2-5 TRBV25-1
CATIGQATFSGYTF TRBJ1-2 TRBV28
CASGHTGGMNTQYF TRBJ2-3 TRBV7-9
CASSFLGQETQYF TRBJ2-5 TRBV7-8
CASSQDPTGGRDTQYF TRBJ2-3 TRBV4-1
CSASADSYNEQFF TRBJ2-1 TRBV20-1
CASSGDASGEEQFF TRBJ2-1 TRBV7-6
CANPEGGSSYEQYF TRBJ2-7 TRBV7-7
CASSFSGLNEQYF TRBJ2-7 TRBV12-3/TRBV12-4
CASTPGLLGYNEQFF TRBJ2-1 TRBV11-2
CAISEKGGQGLHEQYF TRBJ2-7 TRBV10-3
CASSTPVTVGREQFF TRBJ2-1 TRBV19
CASSLNSDPYNEQFF TRBJ2-1 TRBV5-1
CASLLAEQFF TRBJ2-1 TRBV5-1